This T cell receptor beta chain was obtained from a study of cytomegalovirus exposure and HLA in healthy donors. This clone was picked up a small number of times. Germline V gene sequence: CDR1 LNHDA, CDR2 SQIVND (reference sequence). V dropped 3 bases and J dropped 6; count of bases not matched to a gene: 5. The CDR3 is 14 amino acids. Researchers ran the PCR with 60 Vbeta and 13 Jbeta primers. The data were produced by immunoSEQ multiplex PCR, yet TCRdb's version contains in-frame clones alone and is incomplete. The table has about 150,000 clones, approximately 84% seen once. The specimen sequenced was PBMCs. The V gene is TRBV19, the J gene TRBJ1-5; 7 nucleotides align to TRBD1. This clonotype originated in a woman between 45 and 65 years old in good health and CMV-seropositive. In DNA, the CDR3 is TGTGCCAGTAGTATCAAAGGGGGCGTTCAGCCCCAGCATTTT. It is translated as CASSIKGGVQPQHF.